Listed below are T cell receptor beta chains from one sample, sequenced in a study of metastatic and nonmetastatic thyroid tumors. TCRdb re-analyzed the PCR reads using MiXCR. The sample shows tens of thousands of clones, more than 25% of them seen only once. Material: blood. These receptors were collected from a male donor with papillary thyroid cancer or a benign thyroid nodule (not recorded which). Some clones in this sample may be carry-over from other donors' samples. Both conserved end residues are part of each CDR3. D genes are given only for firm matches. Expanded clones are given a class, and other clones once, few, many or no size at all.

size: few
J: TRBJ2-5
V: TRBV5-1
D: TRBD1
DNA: TGCGCCAGCAGCCCCACAGGGGGCAACTTCCCAGAGACCCAGTACTTC
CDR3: CASSPTGGNFPETQYF

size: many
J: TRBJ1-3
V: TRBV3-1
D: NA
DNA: TGTGCCAGCAGCCCCAGGGGCACTGGAAACACCATATATTTT
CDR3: CASSPRGTGNTIYF

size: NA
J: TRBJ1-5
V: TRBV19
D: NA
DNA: TGTGCCAGTACGGACCTTGGGCCAAATCAGCCCCAGCATTTT
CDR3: CASTDLGPNQPQHF

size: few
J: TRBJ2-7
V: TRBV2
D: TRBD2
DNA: TGTGCCAGCAGTGAAACAGCGGGAGAAATCTGGTACGAGCAGTACTTC
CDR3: CASSETAGEIWYEQYF

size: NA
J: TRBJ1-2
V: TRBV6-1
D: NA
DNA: TGTGCCAGCACCCTCCTCCCGGGTGCGGGCTATGGCTCCACCTTC
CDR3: CASTLLPGAGYGSTF

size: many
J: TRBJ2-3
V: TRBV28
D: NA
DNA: TGTGCCAGCAAAGGCGGGACTAGCACAGATACGCAGTATTTT
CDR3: CASKGGTSTDTQYF

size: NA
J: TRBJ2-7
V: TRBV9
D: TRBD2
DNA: TGTGCCAGCAGCGCCGGGACTAGCGGGAGGTCAGGGGAGCAGTACTTC
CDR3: CASSAGTSGRSGEQYF

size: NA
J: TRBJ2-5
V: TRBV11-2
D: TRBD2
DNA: TGTGCCAGCAGCGGGGGAATAGAGGGAGGGCCGTCGTTTCAAGAGACCCAGTACTTC
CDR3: CASSGGIEGGPSFQETQYF

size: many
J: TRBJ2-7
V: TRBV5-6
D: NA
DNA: TGTGCCAGCAGCTTGTGGCCGTCCATCGAGCAGTACTTC
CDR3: CASSLWPSIEQYF

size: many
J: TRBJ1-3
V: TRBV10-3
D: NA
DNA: TGTGCCCTGTCAGGCGGGGCAGGGGACGGAAACACCATATATTTT
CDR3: CALSGGAGDGNTIYF

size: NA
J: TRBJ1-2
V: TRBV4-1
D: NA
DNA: TGCGCCAGCAGCCAAGCTCTGGGGCCTTATGGCTACACCTTC
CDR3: CASSQALGPYGYTF

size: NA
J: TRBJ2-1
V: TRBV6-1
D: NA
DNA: TGTGCCAGCAGTTCCGAGAGGAGCTCCTACAATGGGCAGTTCTTC
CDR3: CASSSERSSYNGQFF

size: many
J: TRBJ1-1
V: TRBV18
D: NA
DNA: TGTGCCAGCTCACGCCTTTCAAGTAACACTGAAGCTTTCTTT
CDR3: CASSRLSSNTEAFF

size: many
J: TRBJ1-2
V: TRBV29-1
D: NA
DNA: TGCAGCGTCGATGGGACGGCCACTGGTGGCTACACCTTC
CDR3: CSVDGTATGGYTF

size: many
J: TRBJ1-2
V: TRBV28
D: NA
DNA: TGTGCCAGCAGTTTATGGGACAGCGGCAGCGGCTACACCTTC
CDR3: CASSLWDSGSGYTF

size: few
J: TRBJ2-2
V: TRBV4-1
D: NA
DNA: TGCGCCAGCAGCCAAGGACCGGGCATGAACACCGGGGAGCTGTTTTTT
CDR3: CASSQGPGMNTGELFF

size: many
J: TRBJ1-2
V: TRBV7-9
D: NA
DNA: TGTGCCAGCAGCCGTCGAGTGGGGGGCGGGGATGGCTACACCTTC
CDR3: CASSRRVGGGDGYTF

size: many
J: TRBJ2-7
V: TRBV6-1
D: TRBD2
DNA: TGTGCCAGCAGTGATCGACTAGCGGGAGGCTACGAGCAGTACTTC
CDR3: CASSDRLAGGYEQYF

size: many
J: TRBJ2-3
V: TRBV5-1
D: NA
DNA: TGCGCCAGCAGCTTTAGGAACAGGAGAACAGACGGGCCAGATACGCAGTATTTT
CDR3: CASSFRNRRTDGPDTQYF

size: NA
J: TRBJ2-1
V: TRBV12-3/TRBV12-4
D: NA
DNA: TGTGCCAGCAGTAAGCGGGTCTCCTACAATGAGCAGTTCTTC
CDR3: CASSKRVSYNEQFF

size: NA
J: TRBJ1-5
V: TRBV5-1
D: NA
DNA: TGCGCCAGCAGCTTTGCTCGGGGAAACTCAGGTCAGCCCCAGCATTTT
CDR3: CASSFARGNSGQPQHF

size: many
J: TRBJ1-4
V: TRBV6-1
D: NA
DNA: TGTGCCAGCAAGGATGCGGGTGAAAAACTGTTTTTT
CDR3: CASKDAGEKLFF

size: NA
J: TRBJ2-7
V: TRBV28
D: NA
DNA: TGTGCCAGCAGCCCACGGACAGAAAGCCAGTACTTC
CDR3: CASSPRTESQYF

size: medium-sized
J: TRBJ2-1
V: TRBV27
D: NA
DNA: TGTGCCAGCAGCCGTCAAATCATACCCCAGGGGGAGGAATTGTTC
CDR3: CASSRQIIPQGEELF

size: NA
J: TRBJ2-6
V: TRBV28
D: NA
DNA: TGTGCCAGCAGTTCCAGGTACTCTGGGGCCAACGTCCTGACTTTC
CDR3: CASSSRYSGANVLTF

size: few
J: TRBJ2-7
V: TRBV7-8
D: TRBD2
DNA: TGTGCCAGCAGCCCGACGGGACTAGCGGGCCCCTACGAGCAGTACTTC
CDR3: CASSPTGLAGPYEQYF

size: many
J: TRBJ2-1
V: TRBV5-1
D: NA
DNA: TGCGCCAGCAGCTTGTGGGGAGGAGATGAGCAGTTCTTC
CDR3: CASSLWGGDEQFF

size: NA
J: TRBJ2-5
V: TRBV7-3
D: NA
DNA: TGTGCCAGCATCCCGCAGTGGTGGGAGACCCAGTACTTC
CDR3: CASIPQWWETQYF

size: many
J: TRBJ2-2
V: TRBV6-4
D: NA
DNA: TGTGCCAGCAGTGAGGGGAACACCGGGGAGCTGTTTTTT
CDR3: CASSEGNTGELFF

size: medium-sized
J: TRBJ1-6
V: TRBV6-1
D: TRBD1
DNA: TGTGCCAGCAGTGTTTCGTCAGGGGGAAATTCACCCCTCCACTTT
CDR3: CASSVSSGGNSPLHF

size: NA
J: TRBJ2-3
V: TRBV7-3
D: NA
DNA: TGTGCCAGCAGCCTCTCGAAGGCACATACGCAGTATTTT
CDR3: CASSLSKAHTQYF

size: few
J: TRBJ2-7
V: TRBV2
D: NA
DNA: TGTGCCAGCATCCACAAGGGGTCATGGTACGAGCAGCACTTC
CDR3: CASIHKGSWYEQHF

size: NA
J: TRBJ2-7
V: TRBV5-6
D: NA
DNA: TGTGCCAGCAGCTTGTGGCAGTACATCGAGCAGTACTTC
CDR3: CASSLWQYIEQYF

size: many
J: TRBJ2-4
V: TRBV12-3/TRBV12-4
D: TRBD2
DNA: TGTGCCAGCAGTTGGGTTCTGGGGACTAGCGGGAGTGGGGCCAAAAACATTCAGTACTTC
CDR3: CASSWVLGTSGSGAKNIQYF

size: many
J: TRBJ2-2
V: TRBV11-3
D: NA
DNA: TGTGCCAGCAGCAAGACTGCGAACACCGGGGAGCTGTTTTTT
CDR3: CASSKTANTGELFF

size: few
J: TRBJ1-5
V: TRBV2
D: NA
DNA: TGTGAAAGCAGTGAAGTAGGTGAGAATCAGCCCCAGCATTTT
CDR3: CESSEVGENQPQHF

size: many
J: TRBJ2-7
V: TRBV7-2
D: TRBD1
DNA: TGTGCCAGCAGCGGGGGGACAGGGTCTCGCGAGCAGTACTTC
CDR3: CASSGGTGSREQYF

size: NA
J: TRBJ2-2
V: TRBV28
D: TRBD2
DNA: TGTGCCAGCAGTTTAGGCGGGGGGGGGAACACCGGGGAGCTGTTTTTT
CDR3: CASSLGGGGNTGELFF

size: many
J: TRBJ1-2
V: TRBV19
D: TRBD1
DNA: TGTGCCAGTACACCCGCTAACAGGGGGGAAAACTATGGCTACACCTTC
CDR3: CASTPANRGENYGYTF

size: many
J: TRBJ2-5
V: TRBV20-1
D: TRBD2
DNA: TGCAGTGCTAGGAGCGGGACTAGGCTATTAGAGACCCAGTACTTC
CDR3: CSARSGTRLLETQYF

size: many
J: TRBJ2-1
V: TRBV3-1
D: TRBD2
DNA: TGTGCCAGCAGCGCGGTGGGACTAGCCTCCTACAATGAGCAGTTCTTC
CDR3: CASSAVGLASYNEQFF

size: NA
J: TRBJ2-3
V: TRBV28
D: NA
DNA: TGTGCCAGCAGTTTGTACTTGCCCGGGACATCTAGCACAGATACGCAGTATTTT
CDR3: CASSLYLPGTSSTDTQYF

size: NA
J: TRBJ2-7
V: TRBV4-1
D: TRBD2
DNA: TGCGCCAGCAGCCAAGGGGGCGGGAGTGGGTACGAGCAGTACTTC
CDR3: CASSQGGGSGYEQYF

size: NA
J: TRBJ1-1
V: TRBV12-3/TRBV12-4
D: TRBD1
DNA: TGTGCCAGCAGTTTAGCCCCGAAAAGATACCGGGACAGGGGCCACCCGGGAACTGAAGCTTTCTTT
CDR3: CASSLAPKRYRDRGHPGTEAFF

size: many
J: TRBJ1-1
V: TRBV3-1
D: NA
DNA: TGTGCCAGCCGGCGGTCTTCTGAAGCTTTCTTC
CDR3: CASRRSSEAFF

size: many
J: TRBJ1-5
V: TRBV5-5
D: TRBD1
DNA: TGTGCCAGCAGCTCACAGACCGGACAGGACAATCAGCCCCAGCATTTT
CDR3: CASSSQTGQDNQPQHF

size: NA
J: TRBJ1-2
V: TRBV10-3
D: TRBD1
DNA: TGTGCCATCAGTGAGTCAGTCGGGCAGGGGGCAGGCTATGGCTACACCTTC
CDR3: CAISESVGQGAGYGYTF

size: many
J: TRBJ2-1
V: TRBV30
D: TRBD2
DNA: TGTGCCTGGAGTGAGGTGGGAGGGTCCTACAATGAGCAGTTCTTC
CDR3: CAWSEVGGSYNEQFF

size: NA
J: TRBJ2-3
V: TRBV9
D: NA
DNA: TGTGCCAGCAGCGCCGCGCCGGGATTAAGCACAGATACGCAGTATTTT
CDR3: CASSAAPGLSTDTQYF

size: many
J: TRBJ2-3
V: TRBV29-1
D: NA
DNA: TGCAGCGTTGATCGTGGGAGTAGGGATACGCAGTATTTT
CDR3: CSVDRGSRDTQYF